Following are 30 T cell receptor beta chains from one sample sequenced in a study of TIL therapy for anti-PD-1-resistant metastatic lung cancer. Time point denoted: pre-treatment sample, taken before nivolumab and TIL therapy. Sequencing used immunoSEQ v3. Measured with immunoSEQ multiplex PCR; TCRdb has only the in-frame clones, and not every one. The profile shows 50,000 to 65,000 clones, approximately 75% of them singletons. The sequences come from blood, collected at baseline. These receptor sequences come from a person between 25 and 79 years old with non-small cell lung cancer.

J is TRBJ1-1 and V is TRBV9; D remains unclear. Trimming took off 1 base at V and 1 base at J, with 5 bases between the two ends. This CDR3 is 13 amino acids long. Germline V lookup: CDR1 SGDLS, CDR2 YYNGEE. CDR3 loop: CASSVYWNTEAFF. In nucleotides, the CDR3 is TGTGCCAGCAGCGTATACTGGAACACTGAAGCTTTCTTT.

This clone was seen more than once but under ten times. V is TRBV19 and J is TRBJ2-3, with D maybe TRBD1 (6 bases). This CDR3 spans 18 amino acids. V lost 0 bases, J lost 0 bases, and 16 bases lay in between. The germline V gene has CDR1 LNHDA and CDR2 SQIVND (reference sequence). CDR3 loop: CASSIDGLGDISTDTQYF. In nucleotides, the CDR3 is TGTGCCAGTAGTATAGATGGTCTAGGGGACATTAGCACAGATACGCAGTATTTT.

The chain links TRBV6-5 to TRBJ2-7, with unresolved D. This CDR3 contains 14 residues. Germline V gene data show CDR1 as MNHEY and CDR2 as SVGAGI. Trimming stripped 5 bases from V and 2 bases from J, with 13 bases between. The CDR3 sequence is CASSRQKTTYEQYF. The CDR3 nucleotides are TGTGCCAGCAGTCGCCAGAAAACCACCTACGAGCAGTACTTC.

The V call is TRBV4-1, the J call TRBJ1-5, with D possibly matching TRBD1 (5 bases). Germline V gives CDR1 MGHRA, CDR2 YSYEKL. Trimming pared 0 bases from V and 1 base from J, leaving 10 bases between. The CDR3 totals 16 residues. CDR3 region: CASSQDSGNSNQPQHF. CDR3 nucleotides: TGCGCCAGCAGCCAAGATTCAGGGAACAGCAATCAGCCCCAGCATTTT.

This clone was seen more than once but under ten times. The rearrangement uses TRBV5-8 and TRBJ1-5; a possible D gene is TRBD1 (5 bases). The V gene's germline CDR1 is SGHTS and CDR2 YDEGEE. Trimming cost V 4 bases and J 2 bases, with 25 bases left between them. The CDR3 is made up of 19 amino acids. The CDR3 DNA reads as TGTGCCAGCAGCCCCCACCGGGCCGAGCAGGGATATGGCAATCAGCCCCAGCATTTT. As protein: CASSPHRAEQGYGNQPQHF.

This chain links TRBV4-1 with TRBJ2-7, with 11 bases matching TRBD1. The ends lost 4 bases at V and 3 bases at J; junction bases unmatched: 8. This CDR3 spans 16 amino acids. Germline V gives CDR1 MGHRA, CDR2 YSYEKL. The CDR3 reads CASSPRGDRGNYEQYF. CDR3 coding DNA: TGCGCCAGCAGCCCCCGAGGGGACAGGGGGAACTACGAGCAGTACTTC.

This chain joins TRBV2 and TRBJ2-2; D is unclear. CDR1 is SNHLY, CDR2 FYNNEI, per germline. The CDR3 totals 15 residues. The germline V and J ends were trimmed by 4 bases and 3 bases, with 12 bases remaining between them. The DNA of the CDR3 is TGTGCCAGCAGTGTACGGGTTCGGGACACCGGGGAGCTGTTTTTT. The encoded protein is CASSVRVRDTGELFF.

CDR3 region: CASRLPSGQGTYEQYF. In DNA form, the CDR3 reads TGTGCCAGCAGGTTACCATCGGGACAGGGTACCTACGAGCAGTACTTC. The chain couples TRBV2 to TRBJ2-7, with 9 bases identical to TRBD1. V gave up 6 bases and J gave up 2 bases; unmatched junction bases: 11. Germline CDR1 and CDR2: SNHLY and FYNNEI. The CDR3 spans 16 residues.

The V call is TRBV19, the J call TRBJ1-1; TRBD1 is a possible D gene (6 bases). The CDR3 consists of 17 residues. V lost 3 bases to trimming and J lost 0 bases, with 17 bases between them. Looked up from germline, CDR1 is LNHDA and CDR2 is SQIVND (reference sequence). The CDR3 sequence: CASSMGRGVIMNTEAFF. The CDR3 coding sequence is TGTGCCAGTAGTATGGGCAGGGGTGTTATCATGAACACTGAAGCTTTCTTT.

CDR3 nucleotides: TGTGCCAGCATGGTGTTCATGAGTAACGAGCAGTTCTTC. Amino acid sequence: CASMVFMSNEQFF. The chain recombines TRBV28 with TRBJ2-1; no definite D call. The CDR3 contains 13 residues. Between the trimmed V and J ends, which lost 7 bases and 10 bases, there was a span of 17 bases. Per the germline V gene, CDR1 is MDHEN and CDR2 is SYDVKM.

The CDR3 protein is CASSQGRREQFF. The CDR3 region has the DNA TGTGCCAGCAGCCAAGGGCGGCGGGAGCAGTTCTTC. The genes are TRBV3-1 (or the pseudogene TRBV3-2) and TRBJ2-1; D gene unclear. The germline V gene has CDR1 LGHDT and CDR2 YNNKEL (reference sequence). CDR3 length: 12 residues. V gave up 1 base and J gave up 10 bases, with 8 bases separating them.

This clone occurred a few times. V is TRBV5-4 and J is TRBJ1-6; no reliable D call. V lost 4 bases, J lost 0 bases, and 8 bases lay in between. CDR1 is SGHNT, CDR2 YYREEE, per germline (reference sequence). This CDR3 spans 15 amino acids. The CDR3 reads CASSPPGSYNSPLHF. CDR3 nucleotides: TGTGCCAGCAGCCCCCCGGGCTCCTATAATTCACCCCTCCACTTT.

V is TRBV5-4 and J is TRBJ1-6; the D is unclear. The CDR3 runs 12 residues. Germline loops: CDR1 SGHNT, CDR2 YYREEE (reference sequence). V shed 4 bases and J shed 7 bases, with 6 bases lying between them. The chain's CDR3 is CASSPPNSPLHF. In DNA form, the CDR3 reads TGTGCCAGCAGCCCGCCGAATTCACCCCTCCACTTT. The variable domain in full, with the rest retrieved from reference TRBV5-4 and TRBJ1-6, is ETGVTQSPTHLIKTRGQQVTLRCSSQSGHNTVSWYQQALGQGPQFIFQYYREEENGRGNFPPRFSGLQFPNYSSELNVNALELDDSALYLCASSPPNSPLHFGNGTRLTVT.

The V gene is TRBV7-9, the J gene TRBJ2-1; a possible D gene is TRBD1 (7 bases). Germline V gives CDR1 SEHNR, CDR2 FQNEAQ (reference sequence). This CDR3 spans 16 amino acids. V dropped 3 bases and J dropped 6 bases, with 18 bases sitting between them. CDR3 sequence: CASSLGGTVLPNEQFF. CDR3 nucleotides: TGTGCCAGCAGCTTGGGCGGGACAGTCCTCCCCAATGAGCAGTTCTTC.

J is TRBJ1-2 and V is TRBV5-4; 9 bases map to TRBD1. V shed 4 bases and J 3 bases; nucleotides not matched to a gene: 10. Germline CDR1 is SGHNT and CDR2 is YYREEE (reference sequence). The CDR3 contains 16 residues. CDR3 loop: CASSTVHRGLDYGYTF. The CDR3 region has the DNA TGTGCCAGCAGCACTGTCCACAGGGGGCTGGACTATGGCTACACCTTC.

CDR3 nucleotide sequence: TGTGCCAGCCGGTCGGGACAGGGGGCCGAGCAGTACTTC. Translation: CASRSGQGAEQYF. The chain combines TRBV4-2 with TRBJ2-7; 12 nucleotides agree with TRBD1. Germline V lookup: CDR1 LGHNA, CDR2 YNFKEQ. This CDR3 is built from 13 residues. With 8 bases clipped from V and 6 bases from J, the junction kept 5 bases outside the gene matches.

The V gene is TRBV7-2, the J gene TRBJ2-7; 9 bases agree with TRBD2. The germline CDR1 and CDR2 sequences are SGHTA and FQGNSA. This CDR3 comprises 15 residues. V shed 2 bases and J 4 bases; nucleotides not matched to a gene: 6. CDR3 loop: CASSLYRGGAYEQYF. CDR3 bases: TGTGCCAGCAGCTTATATCGCGGGGGGGCATACGAGCAGTACTTC.

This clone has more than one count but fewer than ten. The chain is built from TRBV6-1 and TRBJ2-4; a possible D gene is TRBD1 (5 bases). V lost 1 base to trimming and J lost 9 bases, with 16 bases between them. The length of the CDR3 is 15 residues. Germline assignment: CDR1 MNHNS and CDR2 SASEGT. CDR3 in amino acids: CASSEDLQGPRIQYF. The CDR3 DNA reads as TGTGCCAGCAGTGAAGACCTTCAGGGTCCGCGCATTCAGTACTTC.

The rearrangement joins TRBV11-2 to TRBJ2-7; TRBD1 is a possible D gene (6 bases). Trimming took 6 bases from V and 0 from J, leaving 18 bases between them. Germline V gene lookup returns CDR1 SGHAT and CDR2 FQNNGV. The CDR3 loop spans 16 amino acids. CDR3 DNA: TGTGCCAGCAGACCCTTTTGGGGGCGGTACTCCTACGAGCAGTACTTC. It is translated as CASRPFWGRYSYEQYF.

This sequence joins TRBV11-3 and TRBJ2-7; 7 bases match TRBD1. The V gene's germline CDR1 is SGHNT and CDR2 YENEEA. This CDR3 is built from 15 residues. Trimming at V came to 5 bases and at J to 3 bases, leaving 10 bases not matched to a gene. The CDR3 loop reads CASSPRTGGDYEQYF. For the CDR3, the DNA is TGTGCCAGCAGCCCCCGGACAGGAGGTGACTACGAGCAGTACTTC.

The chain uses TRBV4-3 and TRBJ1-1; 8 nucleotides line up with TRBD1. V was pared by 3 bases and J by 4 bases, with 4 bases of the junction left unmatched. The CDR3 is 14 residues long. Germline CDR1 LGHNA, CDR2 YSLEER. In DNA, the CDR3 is TGCGCCAGCAGCCACGTCGACAGGGGCACTGAAGCTTTCTTT. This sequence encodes CASSHVDRGTEAFF.

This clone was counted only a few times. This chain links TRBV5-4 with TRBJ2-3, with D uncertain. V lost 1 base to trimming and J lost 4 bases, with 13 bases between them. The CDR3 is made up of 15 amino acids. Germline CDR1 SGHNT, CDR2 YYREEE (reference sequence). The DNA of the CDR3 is TGTGCCAGCAGCTTGTCGGCCCTGACTCCAGATACGCAGTATTTT. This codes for CASSLSALTPDTQYF.

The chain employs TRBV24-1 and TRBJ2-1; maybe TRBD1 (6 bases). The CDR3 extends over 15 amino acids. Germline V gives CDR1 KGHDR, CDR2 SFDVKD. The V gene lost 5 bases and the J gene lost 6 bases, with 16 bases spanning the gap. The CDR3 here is CATSADGQQSNEQFF. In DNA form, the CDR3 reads TGTGCCACCAGTGCCGACGGACAGCAATCCAATGAGCAGTTCTTC.

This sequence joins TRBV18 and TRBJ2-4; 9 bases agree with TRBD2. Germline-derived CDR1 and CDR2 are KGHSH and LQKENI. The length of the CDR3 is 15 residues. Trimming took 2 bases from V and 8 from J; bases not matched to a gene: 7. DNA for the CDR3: TGTGCCAGCTCACCAAGGTCTAGCGGGGCGGACATTCAGTACTTC. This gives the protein CASSPRSSGADIQYF.

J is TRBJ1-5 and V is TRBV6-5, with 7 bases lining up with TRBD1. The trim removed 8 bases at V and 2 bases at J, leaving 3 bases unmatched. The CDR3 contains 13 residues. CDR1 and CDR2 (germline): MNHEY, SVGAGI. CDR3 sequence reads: CASRDSRNQPQHF. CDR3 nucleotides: TGTGCCAGCCGGGACAGCCGCAATCAGCCCCAGCATTTT.

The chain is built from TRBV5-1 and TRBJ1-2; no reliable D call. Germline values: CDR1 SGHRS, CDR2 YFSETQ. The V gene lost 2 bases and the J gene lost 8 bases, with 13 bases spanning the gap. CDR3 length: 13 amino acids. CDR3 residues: CASSLVRRDGYTF. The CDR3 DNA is TGCGCCAGCAGCTTAGTTCGCAGAGACGGCTACACCTTC. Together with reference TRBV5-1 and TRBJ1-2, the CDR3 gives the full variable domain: KAGVTQTPRYLIKTRGQQVTLSCSPISGHRSVSWYQQTPGQGLQFLFEYFSETQRNKGNFPGRFSGRQFSNSRSEMNVSTLELGDSALYLCASSLVRRDGYTFGSGTRLTVV.

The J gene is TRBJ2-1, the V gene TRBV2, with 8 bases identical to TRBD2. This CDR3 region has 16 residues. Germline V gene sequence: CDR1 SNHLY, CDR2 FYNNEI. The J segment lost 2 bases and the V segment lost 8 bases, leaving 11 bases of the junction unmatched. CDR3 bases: TGTGCCAGCGATAAGCCAACTAGCGGAGCCTACAATGAGCAGTTCTTC. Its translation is CASDKPTSGAYNEQFF. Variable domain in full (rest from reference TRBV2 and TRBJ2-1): EPEVTQTPSHQVTQMGQEVILRCVPISNHLYFYWYRQILGQKVEFLVSFYNNEISEKSEIFDDQFSVERPDGSNFTLKIRSTKLEDSAMYFCASDKPTSGAYNEQFFGPGTRLTVL.

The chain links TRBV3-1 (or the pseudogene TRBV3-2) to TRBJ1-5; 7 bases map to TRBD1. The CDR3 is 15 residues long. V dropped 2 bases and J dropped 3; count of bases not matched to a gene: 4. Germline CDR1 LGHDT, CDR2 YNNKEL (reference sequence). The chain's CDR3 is CASSQQDRNNQPQHF. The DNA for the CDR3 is TGTGCCAGCAGCCAACAGGACAGGAACAATCAGCCCCAGCATTTT.

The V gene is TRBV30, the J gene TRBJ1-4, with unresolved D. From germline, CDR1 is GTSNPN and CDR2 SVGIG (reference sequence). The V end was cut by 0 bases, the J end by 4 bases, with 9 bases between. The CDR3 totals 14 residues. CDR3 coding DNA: TGTGCCTGGAGTGTAGAACACCTTAATGAAAAACTGTTTTTT. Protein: CAWSVEHLNEKLFF.

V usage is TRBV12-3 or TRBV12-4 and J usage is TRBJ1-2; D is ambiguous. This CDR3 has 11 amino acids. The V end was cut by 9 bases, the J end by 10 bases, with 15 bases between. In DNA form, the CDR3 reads TGTGCCAGTGGGGATCGGGGTGACTACACCTTC. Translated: CASGDRGDYTF.